This paragraph reports one T cell receptor (beta chain). Its antigen is not identified. The source of the sample is a study of cytomegalovirus exposure and HLA in healthy donors. The study, taken as a whole, reports: Common viral pathogens seemed, in a later analysis, to connect with several of the most significant clusters. The CMV antigen specificity of three CMV-associated chains was confirmed through in vitro analysis. Accurate prediction of HLA-A and HLA-B alleles (for most subjects) was reportedly achieved from TCR beta sequences. There were reportedly fewer N-insertions in an Asian-associated ancestry cluster than the approximately 670-donor mean, in a later analysis.

The CDR3 covers 13 residues. Germline loops: CDR1 MDHEN, CDR2 SYDVKM. Trimming cost V 4 bases and J 7 bases, with 14 bases left between them. The PCR was carried out with 60 Vbeta primers and 13 Jbeta primers. Profiling relied on immunoSEQ multiplex PCR, and the TCRdb table lists in-frame clones only, not all of them. The sample has roughly 150,000 clones; around 86% are singletons. The chain links TRBV28 to TRBJ2-7; weak D call: TRBD1 (5 bases). This receptor was taken from a man aged 50-60 years in good health and CMV-seropositive. The sample taken for sequencing was PBMCs. The CDR3 DNA sequence: TGTGCCAGCAGTTCACAGCCAGGGTGGGAGCAGTACTTC. The encoded protein is CASSSQPGWEQYF.